This T cell receptor (beta chain) was sequenced in a study of post-analysis software for immune sequencing data. Study background: As for disease course, relapsing-remitting, secondary progressive and progressive-relapsing multiple sclerosis were all included. Study-wide findings and caveats: Samples from a shared batch, those prepared together, strongly co-clustered by F measure. Diversity measured as normalized Chao1 was significantly lower in multiple sclerosis patients than in controls. A handful of TRBV segments were significantly more frequent in patients than in controls. TRBV5-6, TRBV5-1 and TRBV20-1 were among these segments.

Sequencing libraries made from TCR beta cDNA carried unique molecular identifiers. cDNA molecules numbering 450,000 to 650,000 came from about 1 to 10 million T cells. TCRdb used MiXCR to reprocess the PCR reads, holding one entry per CDR3 protein. The table shows around 400,000 distinct CDR3 sequences, with less than 40% occurring only once. There are 16 residues in the CDR3. Germline CDR1 reads MNHEY; CDR2 reads SMNVEV (reference sequence). Trimming shortened V by 6 bases and J by 3 bases, and 19 bases separated the two germline ends. This clonotype was observed once. Its antigen is not known. This receptor was identified in a girl between 5 and 17 years old with multiple sclerosis. The sample consisted of blood. The V and J genes are TRBV27 and TRBJ2-3; weak D call: TRBD2 (7 bases). This chain's CDR3 is CASSSTGGAQTDTQYF. In DNA form, the CDR3 reads TGTGCCAGCAGCTCAACGGGGGGCGCACAAACAGATACGCAGTATTTT.